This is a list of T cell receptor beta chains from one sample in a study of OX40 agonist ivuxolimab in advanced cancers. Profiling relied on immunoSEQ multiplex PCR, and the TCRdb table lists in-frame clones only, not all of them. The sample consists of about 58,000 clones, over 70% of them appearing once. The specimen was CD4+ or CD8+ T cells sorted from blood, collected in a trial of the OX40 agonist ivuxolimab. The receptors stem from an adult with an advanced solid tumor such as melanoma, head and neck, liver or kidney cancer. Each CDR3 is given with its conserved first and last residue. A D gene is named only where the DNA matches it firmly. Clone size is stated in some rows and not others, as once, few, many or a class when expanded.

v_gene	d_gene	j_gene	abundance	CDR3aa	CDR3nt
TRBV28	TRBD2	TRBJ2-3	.	CASSLAGGSTDTQYF	TGTGCCAGCAGTCTAGCGGGAGGCAGCACAGATACGCAGTATTTT
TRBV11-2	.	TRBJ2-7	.	CASSPNRALTEQYF	TGTGCCAGCAGCCCCAACAGGGCCCTTACGGAGCAGTACTTC
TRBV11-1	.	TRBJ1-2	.	CASSFDRSLYGYTF	TGTGCCAGCAGCTTCGACAGGTCCCTGTATGGCTACACCTTC
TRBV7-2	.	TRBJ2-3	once	CASSLNGAGTDTQYF	TGTGCCAGCAGCTTAAACGGGGCGGGCACAGATACGCAGTATTTT
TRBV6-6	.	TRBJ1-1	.	CASSYLEIVRAAAFF	TGTGCCAGCAGTTATTTAGAGATAGTCCGGGCTGCGGCTTTCTTT
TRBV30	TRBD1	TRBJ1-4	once	CAWSSQDRGGEKLFF	TGTGCCTGGAGTTCTCAGGACAGGGGAGGGGAAAAACTGTTTTTT
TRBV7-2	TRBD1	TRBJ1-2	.	CASSPTTGGYYGYTF	TGTGCCAGCAGCCCTACGACAGGGGGCTACTATGGCTACACCTTC
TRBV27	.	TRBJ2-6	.	CASSLWGSGANVLTF	TGTGCCAGCAGTTTATGGGGATCCGGGGCCAACGTCCTGACTTTC
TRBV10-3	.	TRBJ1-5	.	CAISEAGYNQPQHF	TGTGCCATCAGTGAGGCGGGATACAATCAGCCCCAGCATTTT
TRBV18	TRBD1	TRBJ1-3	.	CASSPQRTGDAGNTIYF	TGTGCCAGCTCACCACAACGGACAGGGGATGCTGGAAACACCATATATTTT
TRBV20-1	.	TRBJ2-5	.	CSARGLETQYF	TGCAGTGCTAGAGGCCTAGAGACCCAGTACTTC
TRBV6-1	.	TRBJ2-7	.	CASSEVGNSDEQYF	TGTGCCAGCAGTGAGGTGGGGAATAGCGACGAGCAGTACTTC
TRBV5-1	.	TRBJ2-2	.	CASSFDTQVTGELFF	TGCGCCAGCAGCTTTGACACCCAAGTGACCGGGGAGCTGTTTTTT
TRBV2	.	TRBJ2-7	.	CASSESTQMTYEQYF	TGTGCCAGCAGTGAAAGCACACAGATGACCTACGAGCAGTACTTC
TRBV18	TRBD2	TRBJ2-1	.	CASSPSLAGAQSSYNEQFF	TGTGCCAGCTCACCGTCACTAGCGGGAGCCCAAAGCTCCTACAATGAGCAGTTCTTC
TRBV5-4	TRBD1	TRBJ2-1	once	CASSSGGQGHNEQFF	TGTGCCAGCAGCTCAGGGGGACAGGGCCACAATGAGCAGTTCTTC
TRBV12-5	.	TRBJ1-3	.	CASGYNPGTVYF	TGTGCTAGTGGTTATAACCCGGGCACCGTATATTTT
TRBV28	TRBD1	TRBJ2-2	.	CASSSQGAGTGELFF	TGTGCCAGCAGCTCACAGGGGGCGGGCACCGGGGAGCTGTTTTTT
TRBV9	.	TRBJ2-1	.	CASSPSNPGLQVDEQFF	TGTGCCAGCAGCCCTAGTAACCCGGGACTGCAAGTCGATGAGCAGTTCTTC
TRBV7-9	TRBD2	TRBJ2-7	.	CASSLTSVSYEQYF	TGTGCCAGCAGCTTAACTAGCGTCTCCTACGAGCAGTACTTC
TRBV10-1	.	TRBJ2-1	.	CASSESGTDEQFF	TGCGCCAGCAGTGAGTCCGGGACCGATGAGCAGTTCTTC
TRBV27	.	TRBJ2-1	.	CASSLSIRTTSYNEQFF	TGTGCCAGCAGTTTATCGATCCGCACAACCTCCTACAATGAGCAGTTCTTC
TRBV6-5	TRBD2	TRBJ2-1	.	CASSYAGGPWEEQFF	TGTGCCAGCAGTTACGCGGGAGGGCCTTGGGAAGAGCAGTTCTTC
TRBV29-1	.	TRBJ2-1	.	CSVAGPQSYNEQFF	TGCAGCGTCGCCGGGCCACAAAGTTACAATGAGCAGTTCTTC
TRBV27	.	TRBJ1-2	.	CASSPRGSLGYTF	TGTGCCAGCAGTCCCCGGGGAAGTCTTGGCTACACCTTC
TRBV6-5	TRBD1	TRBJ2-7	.	CASRRTGSSLQYF	TGTGCCAGCAGGAGGACAGGCTCCAGTCTCCAGTACTTC
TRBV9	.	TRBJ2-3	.	CASSTRDIGSTDTQYF	TGTGCCAGCAGCACACGGGACATTGGAAGCACAGATACGCAGTATTTT
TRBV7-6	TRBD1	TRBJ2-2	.	CASSFGQGATGELFF	TGTGCCAGCAGCTTCGGGCAGGGGGCCACCGGGGAGCTGTTTTTT
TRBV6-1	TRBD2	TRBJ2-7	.	CASSVLAGGDEQYF	TGTGCCAGCAGTGTCCTAGCGGGAGGGGACGAGCAGTACTTC
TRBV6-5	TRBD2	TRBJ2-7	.	CASSYSSGRIYEQYF	TGTGCCAGCAGTTATTCTAGCGGGAGAATATACGAGCAGTACTTC
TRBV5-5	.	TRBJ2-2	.	CASSLVTSGRTGELFF	TGTGCCAGCAGCTTGGTAACGTCAGGGAGGACCGGGGAGCTGTTTTTT
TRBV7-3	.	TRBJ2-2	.	CASSLSGGGGAGELFF	TGTGCCAGCAGCTTATCGGGGGGCGGAGGCGCCGGGGAGCTGTTTTTT
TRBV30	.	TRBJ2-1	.	CAWSVHYEQFF	TGTGCCTGGAGTGTACACTATGAGCAGTTCTTC
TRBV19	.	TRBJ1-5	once	CASEGNNNQPQHF	TGTGCCAGTGAAGGAAATAACAATCAGCCCCAGCATTTT
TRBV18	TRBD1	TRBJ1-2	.	CASSDGTGRDGYTF	TGTGCCAGCTCAGACGGGACAGGGCGAGATGGCTACACCTTC
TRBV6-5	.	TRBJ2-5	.	CASSSERTQYF	TGTGCCAGCAGTTCCGAGAGGACCCAGTACTTC
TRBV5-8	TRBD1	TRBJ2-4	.	CASSLGQGANIQYF	TGTGCCAGCAGCTTGGGGCAGGGGGCTAACATTCAGTACTTC
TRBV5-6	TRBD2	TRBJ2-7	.	CASSSGTSGYYEQYF	TGTGCCAGCAGCTCCGGGACTAGCGGGTATTACGAGCAGTACTTC
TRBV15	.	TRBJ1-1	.	CATSREENTEAFF	TGTGCCACCAGCAGAGAGGAGAACACTGAAGCTTTCTTT
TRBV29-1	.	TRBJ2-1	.	CSVEVGSGQGEQFF	TGCAGCGTTGAGGTCGGGAGCGGTCAGGGTGAGCAGTTCTTC
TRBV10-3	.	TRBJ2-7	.	CAIKRASSYEQYF	TGTGCCATCAAAAGGGCATCTTCCTACGAGCAGTACTTC
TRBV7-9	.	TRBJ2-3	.	CASSLGSGTHTQYF	TGTGCCAGCAGCTTAGGGTCGGGCACCCATACGCAGTATTTT